The rows below give T cell receptor beta chains drawn from one sample of a study of T cells in Graves' hyperthyroidism and ophthalmopathy. TCRdb reprocessed the multiplex PCR reads via MiXCR and lists one record per CDR3 protein. The profile shows a few hundred thousand distinct CDR3 sequences, around 25% of them singletons. Sequenced sample: blood. The source of these receptors is a man aged 45-60 years with Graves' hyperthyroidism. Each CDR3 is given with its conserved first and last residue. The order of the fields is clone size, J gene, CDR3 length, D gene, V gene, CDR3 protein, CDR3 DNA. The D gene is left open where the match is weak. Clone size is not always given. Where it is, it says once, few, many or a class for expanded clones.

clone size: few; J gene: TRBJ2-5; CDR3 length: 17; D gene: TRBD2; V gene: TRBV6-1; CDR3 protein: CASSDWQAGGPLGGQYF; CDR3 DNA: TGTGCCAGCTCCGATTGGCAAGCGGGAGGGCCCCTTGGGGGCCAGTACTTC
clone size: -; J gene: TRBJ1-1; CDR3 length: 13; D gene: TRBD1; V gene: TRBV27; CDR3 protein: CASKQGGYTEAFF; CDR3 DNA: TGTGCCAGCAAACAGGGGGGGTACACTGAAGCTTTCTTT
clone size: few; J gene: TRBJ1-6; CDR3 length: 13; D gene: -; V gene: TRBV6-1; CDR3 protein: CASRPRHNSPLHF; CDR3 DNA: TGTGCCAGCAGGCCTAGACACAATTCACCCCTCCACTTT
clone size: -; J gene: TRBJ2-7; CDR3 length: 15; D gene: TRBD1; V gene: TRBV28; CDR3 protein: CASSSRDTGGGMQYF; CDR3 DNA: TGTGCCAGCAGTTCGCGGGATACAGGGGGCGGGATGCAGTACTTC
clone size: few; J gene: TRBJ1-1; CDR3 length: 13; D gene: -; V gene: TRBV29-1; CDR3 protein: CSAMTVGGTEAFF; CDR3 DNA: TGCAGCGCGATGACAGTGGGTGGGACTGAAGCTTTCTTT
clone size: -; J gene: TRBJ2-2; CDR3 length: 15; D gene: -; V gene: TRBV2; CDR3 protein: CASSVGPMDTGELFF; CDR3 DNA: TGTGCCAGCAGTGTGGGGCCCATGGACACCGGGGAGCTGTTTTTT
clone size: -; J gene: TRBJ2-2; CDR3 length: 15; D gene: -; V gene: TRBV4-2; CDR3 protein: CASSSEALNTGELFF; CDR3 DNA: TGTGCCAGCAGCTCCGAGGCCCTGAACACCGGGGAGCTGTTTTTT
clone size: many; J gene: TRBJ2-1; CDR3 length: 13; D gene: -; V gene: TRBV6-2/TRBV6-3; CDR3 protein: CASSYGNYNEQFF; CDR3 DNA: TGTGCCAGCAGTTACGGGAACTACAATGAGCAGTTCTTC
clone size: -; J gene: TRBJ2-1; CDR3 length: 15; D gene: TRBD2; V gene: TRBV7-9; CDR3 protein: CASSLAASGSNEQFF; CDR3 DNA: TGTGCCAGCAGCTTAGCGGCTAGCGGGAGTAATGAGCAGTTCTTC
clone size: few; J gene: TRBJ2-7; CDR3 length: 13; D gene: -; V gene: TRBV11-3; CDR3 protein: CASSGVKDYEQYF; CDR3 DNA: TGTGCCAGCAGCGGAGTAAAGGATTACGAGCAGTACTTC
clone size: -; J gene: TRBJ1-1; CDR3 length: 13; D gene: -; V gene: TRBV27; CDR3 protein: CASSFGESTEAFF; CDR3 DNA: TGTGCCAGCAGTTTTGGGGAAAGCACTGAAGCTTTCTTT
clone size: few; J gene: TRBJ1-2; CDR3 length: 15; D gene: -; V gene: TRBV6-1; CDR3 protein: CASSERGSEYYGYTF; CDR3 DNA: TGTGCCAGCAGTGAACGGGGGTCTGAGTACTATGGCTACACCTTC
clone size: -; J gene: TRBJ2-1; CDR3 length: 14; D gene: -; V gene: TRBV13; CDR3 protein: CASVAKSSYNEQFF; CDR3 DNA: TGTGCCAGTGTAGCCAAGAGCTCCTACAATGAGCAGTTCTTC
clone size: many; J gene: TRBJ2-7; CDR3 length: 12; D gene: -; V gene: TRBV11-2; CDR3 protein: CASGGGRGEQYF; CDR3 DNA: TGTGCCAGCGGGGGGGGGCGAGGCGAGCAGTACTTC
clone size: -; J gene: TRBJ2-7; CDR3 length: 14; D gene: TRBD2; V gene: TRBV20-1; CDR3 protein: CSASIAREGHEQYF; CDR3 DNA: TGCAGTGCTAGCATAGCGCGGGAGGGGCACGAGCAGTACTTC
clone size: few; J gene: TRBJ1-3; CDR3 length: 13; D gene: -; V gene: TRBV28; CDR3 protein: CASQRGSGNTIYF; CDR3 DNA: TGTGCCAGCCAGAGGGGATCTGGAAACACCATATATTTT
clone size: -; J gene: TRBJ2-5; CDR3 length: 13; D gene: TRBD1; V gene: TRBV2; CDR3 protein: CARQGQDEETQYF; CDR3 DNA: TGTGCCAGGCAGGGACAGGATGAAGAGACCCAGTACTTC
clone size: -; J gene: TRBJ2-3; CDR3 length: 20; D gene: TRBD2; V gene: TRBV11-2; CDR3 protein: CASSLRGPVGLAGGTDTQYF; CDR3 DNA: TGTGCCAGCAGCTTAAGGGGTCCGGTTGGACTAGCGGGGGGCACAGATACGCAGTATTTT
clone size: -; J gene: TRBJ2-1; CDR3 length: 18; D gene: TRBD2; V gene: TRBV7-8; CDR3 protein: CASSSDPGLVLSYNEQFF; CDR3 DNA: TGTGCCAGCAGCTCAGACCCGGGACTAGTCCTCTCCTACAATGAGCAGTTCTTC
clone size: few; J gene: TRBJ2-1; CDR3 length: 15; D gene: TRBD2; V gene: TRBV12-3/TRBV12-4; CDR3 protein: CASSATSGRNNEQFF; CDR3 DNA: TGTGCCAGCAGTGCCACTAGCGGGAGGAACAATGAGCAGTTCTTC
clone size: -; J gene: TRBJ1-2; CDR3 length: 18; D gene: TRBD1; V gene: TRBV6-6; CDR3 protein: CASSYSLGQPSTNYGYTF; CDR3 DNA: TGTGCCAGCAGTTATTCCTTGGGACAGCCGAGCACTAACTATGGCTACACCTTC
clone size: -; J gene: TRBJ2-5; CDR3 length: 13; D gene: -; V gene: TRBV6-1; CDR3 protein: CASGETPQETQYF; CDR3 DNA: TGTGCCAGCGGAGAGACACCCCAAGAGACCCAGTACTTC
clone size: many; J gene: TRBJ1-1; CDR3 length: 12; D gene: -; V gene: TRBV2; CDR3 protein: CATGGTGLSTFF; CDR3 DNA: TGTGCCACCGGGGGGACCGGGCTTTCCACTTTCTTT
clone size: -; J gene: TRBJ2-7; CDR3 length: 13; D gene: -; V gene: TRBV19; CDR3 protein: CASSNRRGYEQYF; CDR3 DNA: TGTGCCAGTAGTAACCGCCGGGGGTACGAGCAGTACTTC
clone size: -; J gene: TRBJ2-5; CDR3 length: 15; D gene: -; V gene: TRBV5-5; CDR3 protein: CASSSVVGVGETQYF; CDR3 DNA: TGTGCCAGCAGCTCGGTGGTGGGAGTCGGAGAGACCCAGTACTTC
clone size: many; J gene: TRBJ2-7; CDR3 length: 14; D gene: -; V gene: TRBV7-2; CDR3 protein: CASSLGPGSYEQYF; CDR3 DNA: TGTGCCAGCAGCTTGGGGCCGGGGTCGTACGAGCAGTACTTC
clone size: -; J gene: TRBJ2-7; CDR3 length: 14; D gene: -; V gene: TRBV7-2; CDR3 protein: CASSPGQGKDEQYF; CDR3 DNA: TGTGCCAGCAGCCCCGGGCAGGGTAAGGACGAGCAGTACTTC
clone size: many; J gene: TRBJ2-3; CDR3 length: 15; D gene: -; V gene: TRBV6-1; CDR3 protein: CASSSRLDLTDTQYF; CDR3 DNA: TGTGCCAGCAGTTCCCGACTGGATCTCACAGATACGCAGTATTTT
clone size: -; J gene: TRBJ2-2; CDR3 length: 12; D gene: -; V gene: TRBV30; CDR3 protein: CAWSPGAGELFF; CDR3 DNA: TGTGCCTGGAGCCCCGGGGCCGGGGAGCTGTTTTTT
clone size: -; J gene: TRBJ2-2; CDR3 length: 15; D gene: -; V gene: TRBV6-2/TRBV6-3; CDR3 protein: CASRTGTDNTGELFF; CDR3 DNA: TGTGCCAGCAGGACCGGGACGGATAACACCGGGGAGCTGTTTTTT
clone size: many; J gene: TRBJ2-1; CDR3 length: 16; D gene: -; V gene: TRBV3-1; CDR3 protein: CASSPSLAMGYNEQFF; CDR3 DNA: TGTGCCAGCAGCCCTTCGCTAGCGATGGGGTACAATGAGCAGTTCTTC
clone size: -; J gene: TRBJ2-1; CDR3 length: 12; D gene: -; V gene: TRBV29-1; CDR3 protein: CSVGGVGNEQFF; CDR3 DNA: TGCAGCGTTGGTGGGGTGGGGAATGAGCAGTTCTTC
clone size: many; J gene: TRBJ2-3; CDR3 length: 14; D gene: -; V gene: TRBV11-1; CDR3 protein: CASNGQGVTDTQYF; CDR3 DNA: TGTGCCAGCAATGGGCAGGGCGTCACAGATACGCAGTATTTT
clone size: -; J gene: TRBJ2-1; CDR3 length: 14; D gene: -; V gene: TRBV5-8; CDR3 protein: CASSRGHFYNEQFF; CDR3 DNA: TGTGCCAGCAGCAGGGGACACTTCTACAATGAGCAGTTCTTC
clone size: -; J gene: TRBJ2-2; CDR3 length: 14; D gene: -; V gene: TRBV18; CDR3 protein: CASSPRKIAGELFF; CDR3 DNA: TGTGCCAGCTCACCAAGGAAGATTGCCGGGGAGCTGTTTTTT
clone size: -; J gene: TRBJ2-2; CDR3 length: 14; D gene: -; V gene: TRBV19; CDR3 protein: CASSEVADTGELFF; CDR3 DNA: TGTGCCAGTAGTGAGGTAGCGGACACCGGGGAGCTGTTTTTT
clone size: -; J gene: TRBJ1-1; CDR3 length: 14; D gene: -; V gene: TRBV7-2; CDR3 protein: CASSQAGGGQEAFF; CDR3 DNA: TGTGCCAGCAGCCAAGCCGGGGGAGGACAAGAAGCTTTCTTT
clone size: many; J gene: TRBJ1-1; CDR3 length: 12; D gene: TRBD1; V gene: TRBV3-1; CDR3 protein: CASSWTGTEAFF; CDR3 DNA: TGTGCCAGCAGCTGGACAGGGACTGAAGCTTTCTTT
clone size: few; J gene: TRBJ2-2; CDR3 length: 14; D gene: -; V gene: TRBV11-2; CDR3 protein: CASRSAGNTGELFF; CDR3 DNA: TGTGCCAGCAGAAGCGCAGGGAACACCGGGGAGCTGTTTTTT
clone size: few; J gene: TRBJ2-7; CDR3 length: 13; D gene: TRBD1; V gene: TRBV5-1; CDR3 protein: CASSLKQGYEQYF; CDR3 DNA: TGCGCCAGCAGCTTGAAACAGGGGTACGAGCAGTACTTC
clone size: many; J gene: TRBJ2-7; CDR3 length: 18; D gene: TRBD2; V gene: TRBV7-2; CDR3 protein: CASSLGLAGGPSVYEQYF; CDR3 DNA: TGTGCCAGCAGCTTGGGACTAGCGGGAGGGCCGTCTGTCTACGAGCAGTACTTC
clone size: -; J gene: TRBJ2-1; CDR3 length: 16; D gene: -; V gene: TRBV29-1; CDR3 protein: CSVEGLTGSSYNEQFF; CDR3 DNA: TGCAGCGTTGAGGGGTTGACGGGCAGCTCCTACAATGAGCAGTTCTTC
clone size: many; J gene: TRBJ2-7; CDR3 length: 14; D gene: -; V gene: TRBV2; CDR3 protein: CASKDSSSSYEQYF; CDR3 DNA: TGTGCCAGCAAGGACAGTAGCAGCTCCTACGAGCAGTACTTC
clone size: many; J gene: TRBJ2-7; CDR3 length: 14; D gene: -; V gene: TRBV2; CDR3 protein: CASSETGVGYEQYF; CDR3 DNA: TGTGCCAGCAGTGAGACAGGTGTAGGCTACGAGCAGTACTTC
clone size: few; J gene: TRBJ2-1; CDR3 length: 12; D gene: -; V gene: TRBV12-3/TRBV12-4; CDR3 protein: CASSRGSSKQFF; CDR3 DNA: TGTGCCAGCAGTCGGGGGTCTAGCAAGCAGTTCTTC
clone size: few; J gene: TRBJ2-7; CDR3 length: 14; D gene: -; V gene: TRBV27; CDR3 protein: CASSLSSSMDEQYF; CDR3 DNA: TGTGCCAGCAGTTTGTCGTCTAGCATGGACGAGCAGTACTTC
clone size: -; J gene: TRBJ2-1; CDR3 length: 16; D gene: -; V gene: TRBV5-1; CDR3 protein: CASSLDASLSYNEQFF; CDR3 DNA: TGCGCCAGCAGCTTGGATGCTAGCCTCTCCTACAATGAGCAGTTCTTC
clone size: many; J gene: TRBJ2-7; CDR3 length: 14; D gene: TRBD1; V gene: TRBV12-3/TRBV12-4; CDR3 protein: CASSLPDRGYEQYF; CDR3 DNA: TGTGCCAGCAGTTTACCGGACAGGGGGTACGAGCAGTACTTC
clone size: -; J gene: TRBJ1-1; CDR3 length: 14; D gene: TRBD1; V gene: TRBV20-1; CDR3 protein: CSARKGAMNTEAFF; CDR3 DNA: TGCAGTGCTAGGAAGGGGGCCATGAACACTGAAGCTTTCTTT
clone size: few; J gene: TRBJ2-7; CDR3 length: 16; D gene: TRBD2; V gene: TRBV20-1; CDR3 protein: CSARSGTRSSPYEQYF; CDR3 DNA: TGCAGTGCTAGATCTGGGACTAGGTCATCCCCCTACGAGCAGTACTTC
clone size: many; J gene: TRBJ2-1; CDR3 length: 14; D gene: TRBD1; V gene: TRBV3-1; CDR3 protein: CASSHRDRANEQFF; CDR3 DNA: TGTGCCAGCAGCCATCGGGACAGGGCAAATGAGCAGTTCTTC
clone size: few; J gene: TRBJ2-7; CDR3 length: 12; D gene: -; V gene: TRBV5-6; CDR3 protein: CASSSPGYEQYF; CDR3 DNA: TGTGCCAGCAGCTCCCCGGGGTACGAGCAGTACTTC
clone size: -; J gene: TRBJ2-7; CDR3 length: 13; D gene: -; V gene: TRBV10-3; CDR3 protein: CAISDPETYEQYF; CDR3 DNA: TGTGCCATCAGTGACCCCGAAACCTACGAGCAGTACTTC
clone size: few; J gene: TRBJ2-7; CDR3 length: 13; D gene: -; V gene: TRBV27; CDR3 protein: CASSHLEAYEQYF; CDR3 DNA: TGTGCCAGCAGTCACCTGGAAGCCTACGAGCAGTACTTC
clone size: few; J gene: TRBJ2-1; CDR3 length: 15; D gene: -; V gene: TRBV5-6; CDR3 protein: CASSRGRRSYNEQFF; CDR3 DNA: TGTGCCAGCAGTCGGGGACGGCGCTCCTACAATGAGCAGTTCTTC